This is a list of T cell receptor beta chains from one sample in a study of blood T cell repertoires in COVID-19. Clones were sequenced by immunoSEQ multiplex PCR, and TCRdb holds only the in-frame ones, with some missing. The sample consists of under 250,000 clones, 84% of them appearing once. The sequencing input was peripheral blood. The receptors derive from a woman in her forties who had recovered from COVID-19. Each CDR3 is given with its conserved first and last residue. The order of the fields is J gene, V gene, D gene, clone size, CDR3 protein, CDR3 DNA. The D gene is left open where the match is weak. Where a row states a size, it is once, few, many or the class of an expanded clone; other rows omit it.

J: TRBJ1-2
V: TRBV6-5
D: NA
size: NA
CDR3: CASTTADSARGYTF
DNA: TGTGCCAGCACGACAGCGGACAGTGCGCGGGGCTACACCTTC

J: TRBJ1-2
V: TRBV6-5
D: TRBD1
size: NA
CDR3: CASSRGQGYYGYTF
DNA: TGTGCCAGCAGTAGGGGACAGGGTTACTATGGCTACACCTTC

J: TRBJ2-6
V: TRBV2
D: TRBD1
size: NA
CDR3: CASSFGTATSGANVLTF
DNA: TGTGCCAGCAGTTTCGGGACAGCCACCTCTGGGGCCAACGTCCTGACTTTC

J: TRBJ2-5
V: TRBV25-1
D: NA
size: NA
CDR3: CASSESRRGMFETQYF
DNA: TGTGCCAGCAGTGAGTCTCGGAGGGGCATGTTTGAGACCCAGTACTTC

J: TRBJ1-4
V: TRBV5-1
D: NA
size: NA
CDR3: CASSRTDGEKLFF
DNA: TGCGCCAGCAGCAGGACAGACGGTGAAAAACTGTTTTTT

J: TRBJ2-5
V: TRBV20-1
D: TRBD2
size: NA
CDR3: CSPGGQETQYF
DNA: TGCAGCCCGGGGGGACAAGAGACCCAGTACTTC

J: TRBJ2-1
V: TRBV12-1
D: NA
size: once
CDR3: CASPSHSGGLLYNEQFF
DNA: TGTGCCAGCCCTTCCCATAGCGGGGGGCTACTTTACAATGAGCAGTTCTTC

J: TRBJ1-1
V: TRBV29-1
D: NA
size: NA
CDR3: CSVEQGITEAFF
DNA: TGCAGCGTCGAGCAGGGGATCACTGAAGCTTTCTTT

J: TRBJ1-1
V: TRBV19
D: TRBD1
size: NA
CDR3: CASRRTGPTEAFF
DNA: TGTGCCAGTAGGCGGACAGGGCCCACTGAAGCTTTCTTT

J: TRBJ2-1
V: TRBV5-1
D: NA
size: NA
CDR3: CASSLRGGGSEQFF
DNA: TGCGCCAGCAGCTTGCGGGGCGGAGGGAGTGAGCAGTTCTTC

J: TRBJ1-1
V: TRBV20-1
D: NA
size: NA
CDR3: CSPQGNTEAFF
DNA: TGCAGTCCTCAGGGGAACACTGAAGCTTTCTTT

J: TRBJ1-1
V: TRBV5-1
D: NA
size: NA
CDR3: CASSLTAGPGNTEAFF
DNA: TGCGCCAGCAGCTTGACAGCGGGACCTGGGAACACTGAAGCTTTCTTT

J: TRBJ1-2
V: TRBV14
D: NA
size: once
CDR3: CASSQSISYGYTF
DNA: TGTGCCAGCAGCCAAAGTATTAGCTATGGCTACACCTTC

J: TRBJ1-5
V: TRBV18
D: TRBD1
size: once
CDR3: CASSSTGQGNQPQHF
DNA: TGTGCCAGCTCATCGACGGGACAGGGCAATCAGCCCCAGCATTTT

J: TRBJ1-2
V: TRBV6-5
D: TRBD1
size: NA
CDR3: CASSNPGQGTVGYTF
DNA: TGTGCCAGCAGCAACCCGGGACAGGGGACGGTTGGCTACACCTTC

J: TRBJ1-1
V: TRBV6-5
D: NA
size: once
CDR3: CASSYSAVLGGGEAFF
DNA: TGTGCCAGCAGTTACTCGGCTGTACTGGGGGGTGGTGAAGCTTTCTTT

J: TRBJ2-3
V: TRBV24-1
D: TRBD2
size: NA
CDR3: CATREGSGVPTDTQYF
DNA: TGTGCCACCAGGGAGGGAAGCGGGGTTCCCACAGATACGCAGTATTTT

J: TRBJ2-1
V: TRBV4-2
D: NA
size: NA
CDR3: CASSQDPAGSYNEQFF
DNA: TGTGCCAGCAGCCAAGATCCGGCAGGCTCCTACAATGAGCAGTTCTTC

J: TRBJ1-5
V: TRBV4-1
D: TRBD1
size: few
CDR3: CASSQGGTGAGQPQHF
DNA: TGCGCCAGCAGCCAAGGGGGGACAGGGGCGGGTCAGCCCCAGCATTTT

J: TRBJ2-7
V: TRBV28
D: TRBD2
size: NA
CDR3: CASSTSSGGRYEQYF
DNA: TGTGCCAGCAGTACCTCTAGCGGGGGGAGGTACGAGCAGTACTTC

J: TRBJ2-7
V: TRBV4-2
D: NA
size: NA
CDR3: CASSQDSTSYEQYF
DNA: TGTGCCAGCAGCCAAGATTCGACTTCCTACGAGCAGTACTTC

J: TRBJ1-4
V: TRBV28
D: TRBD1
size: NA
CDR3: CASSWTGGRNEKLFF
DNA: TGTGCCAGCAGTTGGACAGGGGGAAGGAATGAAAAACTGTTTTTT

J: TRBJ2-7
V: TRBV6-5
D: TRBD2
size: NA
CDR3: CASSYFLAGETYEQYF
DNA: TGTGCCAGCAGTTACTTCTTAGCGGGGGAGACCTACGAGCAGTACTTC

J: TRBJ2-7
V: TRBV7-7
D: TRBD1
size: NA
CDR3: CASSPGADRGLYEQYF
DNA: TGTGCCAGCAGCCCGGGCGCCGACAGGGGGCTTTACGAGCAGTACTTC

J: TRBJ1-2
V: TRBV6-1
D: TRBD1
size: NA
CDR3: CASSDGLGQNYGYTF
DNA: TGTGCCAGCAGTGACGGGTTGGGACAGAACTATGGCTACACCTTC

J: TRBJ2-1
V: TRBV11-2
D: TRBD2
size: NA
CDR3: CASSFPRSTSGVLNEQFF
DNA: TGTGCCAGCAGCTTCCCTCGTTCGACTAGCGGGGTTTTGAATGAGCAGTTCTTC

J: TRBJ1-4
V: TRBV6-5
D: NA
size: NA
CDR3: CASSYSMGGWSEKLFF
DNA: TGTGCCAGCAGTTACTCCATGGGAGGGTGGAGTGAAAAACTGTTTTTT

J: TRBJ2-3
V: TRBV10-3
D: TRBD2
size: once
CDR3: CAIRGAGSTTDTQYF
DNA: TGTGCCATCAGGGGAGCGGGGAGTACCACAGATACGCAGTATTTT

J: TRBJ1-1
V: TRBV14
D: NA
size: NA
CDR3: CASSQLLTEAFF
DNA: TGTGCCAGCAGCCAATTACTTACTGAAGCTTTCTTT

J: TRBJ1-4
V: TRBV7-6
D: TRBD1
size: NA
CDR3: CASSLEPQGALSPLFF
DNA: TGTGCCAGCAGCTTGGAACCACAGGGGGCCCTCAGTCCCCTGTTTTTT

J: TRBJ1-1
V: TRBV30
D: NA
size: NA
CDR3: CAWSRGLNRDAFF
DNA: TGTGCCTGGAGTAGGGGCCTCAACAGGGACGCTTTCTTT

J: TRBJ2-1
V: TRBV19
D: NA
size: NA
CDR3: CASSLLGGGTYNEQFF
DNA: TGTGCCAGTAGTCTTCTCGGCGGGGGCACCTACAATGAGCAGTTCTTC

J: TRBJ1-5
V: TRBV7-9
D: NA
size: once
CDR3: CASSPGQGNQPQHF
DNA: TGTGCCAGCAGCCCAGGGCAGGGCAATCAGCCCCAGCATTTT

J: TRBJ1-2
V: TRBV5-4
D: TRBD1
size: NA
CDR3: CASSSGQGAGGYTF
DNA: TGTGCCAGCAGCTCGGGACAGGGGGCCGGTGGCTACACCTTC

J: TRBJ2-1
V: TRBV19
D: NA
size: NA
CDR3: CASNRQRSSGEQFF
DNA: TGTGCCAGTAACAGGCAGAGGTCCTCGGGTGAGCAGTTCTTC

J: TRBJ1-1
V: TRBV18
D: NA
size: NA
CDR3: CASSPANTEAFF
DNA: TGTGCCAGCTCACCGGCGAACACTGAAGCTTTCTTT

J: TRBJ1-2
V: TRBV7-9
D: NA
size: NA
CDR3: CASSPLTEDYGYTF
DNA: TGTGCCAGCAGCCCCCTAACAGAAGACTATGGCTACACCTTC

J: TRBJ1-1
V: TRBV27
D: NA
size: NA
CDR3: CASSRRRYTEAFF
DNA: TGTGCCAGCAGCAGGCGACGGTACACTGAAGCTTTCTTT

J: TRBJ1-1
V: TRBV18
D: TRBD1
size: NA
CDR3: CASSLQQGDRTGAFF
DNA: TGTGCCAGCTCACTTCAACAGGGGGACCGGACCGGAGCTTTCTTT

J: TRBJ2-1
V: TRBV5-6
D: NA
size: NA
CDR3: CASSFSGLYNEQFF
DNA: TGTGCCAGCAGCTTCTCGGGACTGTACAATGAGCAGTTCTTC

J: TRBJ2-1
V: TRBV10-1
D: TRBD1
size: once
CDR3: CASSTQGASPTYNEQFF
DNA: TGCGCCAGCAGTACCCAGGGGGCCTCCCCCACCTACAATGAGCAGTTCTTC

J: TRBJ1-2
V: TRBV7-9
D: TRBD1
size: NA
CDR3: CASSHADRKEYGYTF
DNA: TGTGCCAGCAGCCACGCGGACAGGAAAGAATATGGCTACACCTTC

J: TRBJ2-3
V: TRBV5-1
D: TRBD2
size: NA
CDR3: CASSPAGGGTDTQYF
DNA: TGCGCCAGCAGCCCGGCGGGGGGAGGCACAGATACGCAGTATTTT

J: TRBJ1-1
V: TRBV7-6
D: TRBD1
size: NA
CDR3: CASTPLGQGVTEAFF
DNA: TGTGCCAGCACCCCTTTGGGACAGGGTGTCACTGAAGCTTTCTTT

J: TRBJ2-1
V: TRBV27
D: TRBD1
size: NA
CDR3: CASSPDRVDEQFF
DNA: TGTGCCAGCAGTCCCGACAGGGTCGATGAGCAGTTCTTC

J: TRBJ2-7
V: TRBV19
D: NA
size: NA
CDR3: CASSTDYQSYEQYF
DNA: TGTGCCAGTAGTACCGACTATCAATCCTACGAGCAGTACTTC

J: TRBJ2-2
V: TRBV27
D: NA
size: NA
CDR3: CASSLFRNTGELFF
DNA: TGTGCCAGCAGTTTATTTAGGAACACCGGGGAGCTGTTTTTT

J: TRBJ1-6
V: TRBV6-6
D: NA
size: NA
CDR3: CASRTNRDDNSPLHF
DNA: TGTGCCAGCAGGACGAACAGGGACGATAATTCACCCCTCCACTTT

J: TRBJ2-7
V: TRBV7-2
D: TRBD1
size: NA
CDR3: CASSQTGTGTYEQYF
DNA: TGTGCCAGCAGCCAAACCGGGACAGGGACCTACGAGCAGTACTTC

J: TRBJ1-4
V: TRBV5-8
D: NA
size: NA
CDR3: CASSFSALSEKLFF
DNA: TGTGCCAGCAGCTTCAGCGCCTTGAGTGAAAAACTGTTTTTT

J: TRBJ1-1
V: TRBV6-1
D: NA
size: NA
CDR3: CASSEPGTLATTEAFF
DNA: TGTGCCAGCAGTGAACCGGGGACACTCGCAACCACTGAAGCTTTCTTT

J: TRBJ1-5
V: TRBV19
D: NA
size: NA
CDR3: CASSISDIPNQPQHF
DNA: TGTGCCAGTAGTATAAGTGACATCCCCAATCAGCCCCAGCATTTT